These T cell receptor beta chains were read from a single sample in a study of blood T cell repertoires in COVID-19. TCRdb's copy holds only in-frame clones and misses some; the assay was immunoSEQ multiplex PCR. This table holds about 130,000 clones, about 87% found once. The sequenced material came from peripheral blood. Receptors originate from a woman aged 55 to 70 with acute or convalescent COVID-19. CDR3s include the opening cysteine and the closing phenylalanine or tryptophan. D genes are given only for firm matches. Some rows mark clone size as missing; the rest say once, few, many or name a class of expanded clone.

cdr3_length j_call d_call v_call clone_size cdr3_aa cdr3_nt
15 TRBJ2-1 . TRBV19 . CASSIQGARGNEQFF TGTGCCAGTAGTATACAGGGGGCGCGGGGGAATGAGCAGTTCTTC
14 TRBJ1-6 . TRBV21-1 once CASSKFGGDSPLHF TGTGCCAGCAGCAAATTTGGGGGGGATTCACCCCTCCACTTT
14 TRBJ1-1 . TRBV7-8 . CASSLILSQGEAFF TGTGCCAGCAGCTTAATTTTGTCGCAGGGTGAGGCTTTCTTT
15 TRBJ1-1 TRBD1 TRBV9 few CASSVSGQGRTEAFF TGTGCCAGCAGCGTTTCGGGACAGGGGAGGACTGAAGCTTTCTTT
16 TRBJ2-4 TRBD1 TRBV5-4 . CASSLGQGAGKNIQYF TGTGCCAGCAGCTTGGGCCAGGGGGCGGGAAAAAACATTCAGTACTTC
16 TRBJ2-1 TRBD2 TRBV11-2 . CASSPGGGSSYNEQFF TGTGCCAGCAGCCCCGGGGGAGGGAGCTCCTACAATGAGCAGTTCTTC
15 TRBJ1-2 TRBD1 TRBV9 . CASSVAGQGDYGYTF TGTGCCAGCAGCGTAGCGGGACAGGGGGACTATGGCTACACCTTC
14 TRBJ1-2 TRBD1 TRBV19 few CASSRTGGIYGYTF TGTGCCAGTAGTAGGACAGGGGGCATCTATGGCTACACCTTC
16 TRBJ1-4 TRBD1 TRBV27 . CASSYDRGLTNEKLFF TGTGCCAGCAGTTACGACAGGGGTTTGACTAATGAAAAACTGTTTTTT
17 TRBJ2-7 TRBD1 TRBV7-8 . CASSPARWAGGFHEQYF TGTGCCAGCAGCCCCGCGAGGTGGGCAGGGGGCTTCCACGAGCAGTACTTC
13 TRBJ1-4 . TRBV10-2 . CASRQGSNEKLFF TGCGCCAGCAGGCAGGGGAGTAATGAAAAACTGTTTTTT
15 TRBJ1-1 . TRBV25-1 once CASRAPFGGHTEAFF TGTGCCAGCAGGGCTCCCTTCGGGGGGCACACTGAAGCTTTCTTT
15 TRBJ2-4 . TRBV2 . CASSPLARSKNIQYF TGTGCCAGCAGTCCTCTAGCTCGGTCCAAAAACATTCAGTACTTC
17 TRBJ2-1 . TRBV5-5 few CASSLEQGGFYYNEQFF TGTGCCAGCAGCTTGGAACAGGGGGGGTTCTATTACAATGAGCAGTTCTTC
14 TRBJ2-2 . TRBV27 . CASSNPLSAGELFF TGTGCCAGCAGTAACCCACTTTCGGCCGGGGAGCTGTTTTTT
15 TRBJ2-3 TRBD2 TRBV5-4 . CASSLDSGRTDTQYF TGTGCCAGCAGCTTGGATAGCGGGAGGACAGATACGCAGTATTTT
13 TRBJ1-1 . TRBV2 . CASTDRGNTEAFF TGTGCCAGCACGGATAGGGGGAACACTGAAGCTTTCTTT
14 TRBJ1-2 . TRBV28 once CASSLQRGYYGYTF TGTGCCAGCAGTTTACAAAGGGGATATTATGGCTACACCTTC
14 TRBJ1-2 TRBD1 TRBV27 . CASSPSGQYYGYTF TGTGCCAGCAGTCCCTCGGGACAGTACTATGGCTACACCTTC
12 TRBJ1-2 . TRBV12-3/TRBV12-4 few CASSIGDSGYTF TGTGCCAGCAGTATCGGGGACTCTGGCTACACCTTC
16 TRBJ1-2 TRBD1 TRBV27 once CASRPSGTGGANGYTF TGTGCCAGCAGGCCTTCCGGGACAGGGGGCGCAAATGGCTACACCTTC
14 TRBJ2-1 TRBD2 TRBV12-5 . CASALAGGYNEQFF TGTGCTAGTGCTCTAGCGGGAGGGTACAATGAGCAGTTCTTC
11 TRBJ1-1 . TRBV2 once CASSAYTEAFF TGTGCCAGCAGTGCGTACACTGAAGCTTTCTTT
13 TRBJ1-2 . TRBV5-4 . CASSSAGNYGYTF TGTGCCAGCAGCTCCGCGGGGAACTATGGCTACACCTTC
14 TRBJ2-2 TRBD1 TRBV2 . CASRDRVGAGELFF TGTGCCAGCAGAGACAGGGTTGGGGCCGGGGAGCTGTTTTTT
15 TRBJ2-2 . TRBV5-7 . CASSLSGANTGELFF TGTGCCAGCAGCTTGTCAGGGGCGAACACCGGGGAGCTGTTTTTT
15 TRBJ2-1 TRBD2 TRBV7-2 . CASSLTSGPYNEQFF TGTGCCAGCAGCTTGACTAGCGGACCTTACAATGAGCAGTTCTTC
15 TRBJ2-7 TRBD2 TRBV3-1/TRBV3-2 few CASSLGLAGGYEQYF TGTGCCAGCAGCCTCGGACTAGCGGGAGGATACGAGCAGTACTTC
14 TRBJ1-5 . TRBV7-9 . CASSTDYSNQPQHF TGTGCCAGCAGTACGGACTATAGCAATCAGCCCCAGCATTTT
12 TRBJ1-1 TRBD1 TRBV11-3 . CASSTGVSAAFF TGTGCCAGCAGCACAGGGGTGTCAGCGGCTTTCTTT
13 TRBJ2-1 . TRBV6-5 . CASSYALEFEQFF TGTGCCAGCAGTTACGCACTAGAATTTGAGCAGTTCTTC
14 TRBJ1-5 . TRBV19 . CASSIGQPGQPQHF TGTGCCAGTAGTATAGGACAGCCGGGTCAGCCCCAGCATTTT
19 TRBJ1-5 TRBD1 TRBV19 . CASSLRGQGASISNQPQHF TGTGCCAGTAGTCTAAGAGGACAGGGGGCTAGTATTAGCAATCAGCCCCAGCATTTT
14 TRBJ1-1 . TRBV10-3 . CAISESRPNTEAFF TGTGCCATCAGTGAGTCGCGGCCAAACACTGAAGCTTTCTTT
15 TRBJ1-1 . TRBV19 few CASSRSGAGNTEAFF TGTGCCAGTAGTCGCTCAGGGGCCGGGAACACTGAAGCTTTCTTT
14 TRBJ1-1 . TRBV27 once CASSSAGENTEAFF TGTGCCAGCAGTTCTGCAGGCGAGAACACTGAAGCTTTCTTT
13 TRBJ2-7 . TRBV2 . CASKLTGSYEQYF TGTGCCAGCAAGTTGACAGGATCCTACGAGCAGTACTTC
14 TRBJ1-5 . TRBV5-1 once CASSLAGQGQPQHF TGCGCCAGCAGCTTGGCCGGGCAGGGTCAGCCCCAGCATTTT
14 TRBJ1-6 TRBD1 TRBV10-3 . CAIRGDRGYSPLHF TGTGCCATCAGGGGGGACAGGGGATATTCACCCCTCCACTTT
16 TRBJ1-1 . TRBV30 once CAWSVGQHPMNTEAFF TGTGCCTGGAGTGTGGGACAACACCCCATGAACACTGAAGCTTTCTTT
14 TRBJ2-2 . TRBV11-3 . CASSWTRNTGELFF TGTGCCAGCAGCTGGACAAGGAACACCGGGGAGCTGTTTTTT
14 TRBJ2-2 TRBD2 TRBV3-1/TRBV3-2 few CASTLLADTGELFF TGTGCCAGCACCCTACTAGCGGACACCGGGGAGCTGTTTTTT
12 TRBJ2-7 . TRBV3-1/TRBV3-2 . CASSQEGDFLHF TGTGCCAGCAGCCAAGAGGGGGACTTTCTCCACTTC
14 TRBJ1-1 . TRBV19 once CASSLGGGETEAFF TGTGCCAGTAGTCTCGGAGGGGGGGAGACTGAAGCTTTCTTT
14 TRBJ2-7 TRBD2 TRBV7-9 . CASSQGTNSYEQYF TGTGCCAGCAGCCAAGGGACTAACTCCTACGAGCAGTACTTC
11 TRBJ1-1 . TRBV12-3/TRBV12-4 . CASTPRTEAFF TGTGCCAGCACCCCGAGGACTGAAGCTTTCTTT
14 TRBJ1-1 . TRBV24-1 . CATSDFQANTEAFF TGTGCCACCAGTGATTTCCAGGCGAACACTGAAGCTTTCTTT
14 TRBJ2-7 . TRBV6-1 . CASSEDGLVYEQYF TGTGCCAGCAGTGAAGACGGTCTGGTCTACGAGCAGTACTTC
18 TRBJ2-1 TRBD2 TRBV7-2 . CASSFDLEESGRSNEQFF TGTGCCAGCAGCTTTGACCTTGAGGAAAGCGGGAGAAGCAATGAGCAGTTCTTC
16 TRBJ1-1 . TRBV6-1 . CASSDTGIGSNTEAFF TGTGCCAGCAGTGATACAGGGATCGGATCGAACACTGAAGCTTTCTTT
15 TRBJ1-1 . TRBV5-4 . CASSFRGGSNTEAFF TGTGCCAGCAGCTTTAGAGGTGGATCGAACACTGAAGCTTTCTTT
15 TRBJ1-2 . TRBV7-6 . CASSSLSAGNYGYTF TGTGCCAGCAGTTCCCTCTCAGCAGGCAACTATGGCTACACCTTC
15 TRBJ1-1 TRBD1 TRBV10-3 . CAISGITGVSTEAFF TGTGCCATCAGTGGGATTACAGGGGTAAGCACTGAAGCTTTCTTT
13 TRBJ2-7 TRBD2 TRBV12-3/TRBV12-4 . CASSYSGGREQYF TGTGCCAGCAGCTACTCGGGGGGTCGCGAGCAGTACTTC
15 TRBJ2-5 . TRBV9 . CASSPGRGGQETQYF TGTGCCAGCAGCCCCGGTCGGGGAGGTCAAGAGACCCAGTACTTC
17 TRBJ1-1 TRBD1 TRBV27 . CASSFFFTGGTNTEAFF TGTGCCAGCAGTTTTTTTTTCACAGGGGGGACGAACACTGAAGCTTTCTTT
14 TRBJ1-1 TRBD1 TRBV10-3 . CAAKQGAVNTEAFF TGTGCCGCCAAACAGGGGGCAGTGAACACTGAAGCTTTCTTT